This T cell receptor beta chain came from a study of blood T cells in healthy people across ages. Whole-study results and caveats: Relative to aged donors, long-lived donors carried more naive CD4+ cells and displayed higher diversity.

Through a sample-barcoded 5' primer and a J-beta primer mix, a second PCR was run for roughly 6 to 12 cycles. Every cDNA was tagged by a template-switch adaptor with 12 random nucleotides. The study obtained at least 3 million CDR3-containing paired-end reads from every sample. One entry per CDR3 protein results from TCRdb running MiXCR on the 5' RACE reads. Of 790,000 or so distinct CDR3 sequences in the sample, more than 35% were seen once. The authors isolated at least 7 million PBMCs per sample. Of note for this clonotype: Antigen unknown.

The CDR3 sequence is 15 residues long. V dropped 6 bases and J dropped 7; count of bases not matched to a gene: 12. In germline, CDR1 is MDHEN, CDR2 SYDVKM. This sequence joins TRBV28 and TRBJ2-7, with 10 bases aligning to TRBD1. The material sequenced was blood. The sequence was collected from an older man in good health. The CDR3 nucleotides read TGTGCCAGCAGCAAGGGGGGACAGGGGCCCTCAGAGCAGTACTTC. Its translation: CASSKGGQGPSEQYF.